This T cell receptor beta chain was documented in a study of blood T cell repertoires in COVID-19. At the level of the study: Some COVID-19 samples were acute and others convalescent; all came from the United States, Italy and Spain. The analysed material was cDNA or gDNA that came from T cells, B-cell-depleted T cells, or PBMCs.

Under the authors' procedure: From reference gene primer amplification, estimates of nucleated cell counts were derived. The data were produced by immunoSEQ multiplex PCR, yet TCRdb's version contains in-frame clones alone and is incomplete. V and J calls and clone size follow that table, whereas D and trimming were derived from the DNA. The profile shows roughly 140,000 clones, approximately 78% of them singletons. CDR1 MDHEN and CDR2 SYDVKM come from the germline V gene. The CDR3 spans 15 residues. Trimming cost V 7 bases and J 3 bases, with 15 bases left between them. The gene calls are TRBV28 and TRBJ2-2; D might be TRBD1 (5 bases). Sequencing was carried out using peripheral blood. The clonotype comes from a woman of 80 years or more with acute or convalescent COVID-19. The CDR3 protein is CASISQARYTGELFF. The CDR3 nucleotides read TGTGCCAGCATCTCACAGGCGAGGTACACCGGGGAGCTGTTTTTT.